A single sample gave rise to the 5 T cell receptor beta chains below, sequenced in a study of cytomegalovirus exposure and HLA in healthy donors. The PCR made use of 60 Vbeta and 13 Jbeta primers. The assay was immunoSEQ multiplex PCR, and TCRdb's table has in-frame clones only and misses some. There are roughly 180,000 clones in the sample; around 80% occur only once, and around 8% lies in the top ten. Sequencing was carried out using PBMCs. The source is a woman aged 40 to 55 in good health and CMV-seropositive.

This CDR3 reads CASSDQGAGVGGYTF. The CDR3 coding sequence is TGTGCCAGCAGCGATCAGGGGGCTGGGGTCGGTGGCTACACCTTC. V is TRBV2 and J is TRBJ1-2; 8 nucleotides align to TRBD1. V was clipped by 6 bases and J by 7 bases; unmatched bases: 13. This CDR3 is 15 amino acids long. The germline gives CDR1 SNHLY, CDR2 FYNNEI.

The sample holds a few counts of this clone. The CDR3 region has the DNA TGTGCCAGCAGCCAGCTAACGACAGGGGCTCCGGGTGGCTACACCTTC. It is translated as CASSQLTTGAPGGYTF. V gene TRBV7-6 combines with J gene TRBJ1-2; 8 bases are a match to TRBD1. Unmatched junction bases numbered 15, after V lost 5 bases and J lost 7 bases. Germline CDR1 SGHVS, CDR2 FNYEAQ. The CDR3 extends over 16 amino acids.

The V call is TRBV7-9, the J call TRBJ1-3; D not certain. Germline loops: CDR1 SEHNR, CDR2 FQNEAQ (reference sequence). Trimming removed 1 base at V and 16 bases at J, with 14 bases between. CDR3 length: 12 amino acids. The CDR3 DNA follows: TGTGCCAGCAGCTTAGACGACTTGGTACTGTATTTT. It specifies CASSLDDLVLYF.

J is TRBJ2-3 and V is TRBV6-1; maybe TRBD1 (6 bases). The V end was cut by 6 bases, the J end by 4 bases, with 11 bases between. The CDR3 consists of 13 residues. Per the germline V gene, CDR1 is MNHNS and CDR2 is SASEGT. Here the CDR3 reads CASSFTGPDTQYF. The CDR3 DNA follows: TGTGCCAGCAGCTTTACAGGGCCAGATACGCAGTATTTT.

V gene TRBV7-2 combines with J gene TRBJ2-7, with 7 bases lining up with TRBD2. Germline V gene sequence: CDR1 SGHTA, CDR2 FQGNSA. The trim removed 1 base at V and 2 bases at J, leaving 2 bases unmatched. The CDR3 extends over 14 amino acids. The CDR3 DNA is TGTGCCAGCAGCTTAGAAGCGGGGACCTACGAGCAGTACTTC. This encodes CASSLEAGTYEQYF.